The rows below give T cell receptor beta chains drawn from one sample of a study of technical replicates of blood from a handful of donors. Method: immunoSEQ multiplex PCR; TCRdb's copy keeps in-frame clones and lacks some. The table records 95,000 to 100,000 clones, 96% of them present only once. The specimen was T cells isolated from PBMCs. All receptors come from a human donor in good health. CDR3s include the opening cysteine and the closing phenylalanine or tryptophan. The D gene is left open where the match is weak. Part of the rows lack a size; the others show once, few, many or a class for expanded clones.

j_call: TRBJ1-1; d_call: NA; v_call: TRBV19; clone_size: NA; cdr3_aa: CASSIGGPNTEAFF
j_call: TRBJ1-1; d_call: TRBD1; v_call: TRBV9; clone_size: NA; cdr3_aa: CASSPLSRPGQGHTEAFF
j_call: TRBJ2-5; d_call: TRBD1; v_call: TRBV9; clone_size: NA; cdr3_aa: CASSAGAAGTGPLQETQYF
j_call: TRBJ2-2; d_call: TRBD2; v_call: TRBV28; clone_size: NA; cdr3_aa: CATGLANTGELFF
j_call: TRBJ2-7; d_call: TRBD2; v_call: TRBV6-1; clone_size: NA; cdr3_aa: CASSEVGTSYEQYF
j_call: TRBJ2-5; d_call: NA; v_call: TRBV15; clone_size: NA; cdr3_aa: CATSNSGTTQETQYF
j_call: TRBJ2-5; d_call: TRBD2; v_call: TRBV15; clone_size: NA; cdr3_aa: CATSRDKPPGTSVTQETQYF
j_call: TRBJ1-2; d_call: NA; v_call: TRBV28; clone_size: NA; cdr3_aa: CASSLTLVSRYGYTF
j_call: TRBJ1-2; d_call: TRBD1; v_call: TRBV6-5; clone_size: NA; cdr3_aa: CASSYDGTGKAGYTF
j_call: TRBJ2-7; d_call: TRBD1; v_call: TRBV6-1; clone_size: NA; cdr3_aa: CASSEQEAGTGIEQYF
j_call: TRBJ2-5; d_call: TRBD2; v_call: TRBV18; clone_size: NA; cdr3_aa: CASSPLVISGTSVKETQYF
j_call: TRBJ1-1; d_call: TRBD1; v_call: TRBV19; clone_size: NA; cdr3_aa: CASRAQGQGWFTEAFF
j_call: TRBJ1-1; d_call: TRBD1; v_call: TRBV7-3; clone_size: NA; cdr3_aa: CASSYTGGGTEAFF
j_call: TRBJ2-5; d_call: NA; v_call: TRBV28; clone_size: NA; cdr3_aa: CASSFRLREETQYF
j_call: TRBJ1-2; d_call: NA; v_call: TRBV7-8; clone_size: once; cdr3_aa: CASSLAGVNYGYTF
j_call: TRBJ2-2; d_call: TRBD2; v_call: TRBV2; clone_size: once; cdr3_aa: CASKASGGLTGELFF
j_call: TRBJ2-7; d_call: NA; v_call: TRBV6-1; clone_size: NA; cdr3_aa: CASSEGRVGQDYEQYF
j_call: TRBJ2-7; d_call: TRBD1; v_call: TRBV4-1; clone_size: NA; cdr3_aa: CASSQESRTGSYEQYF
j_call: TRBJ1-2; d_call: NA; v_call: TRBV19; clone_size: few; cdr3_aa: CASSIGGTKYGYTF
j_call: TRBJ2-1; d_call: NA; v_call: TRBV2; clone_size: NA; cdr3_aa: CASSLEARNEQFF
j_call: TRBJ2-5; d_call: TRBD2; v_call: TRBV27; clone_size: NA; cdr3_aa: CASRDLSGSEETQYF
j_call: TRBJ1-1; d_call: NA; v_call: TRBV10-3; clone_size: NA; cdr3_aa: CAVVGEWNTEAFF
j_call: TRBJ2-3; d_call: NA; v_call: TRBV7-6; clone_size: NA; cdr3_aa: CASSRTITDTQYF
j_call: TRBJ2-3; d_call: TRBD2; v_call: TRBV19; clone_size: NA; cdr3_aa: CASSAGTSGDTQYF
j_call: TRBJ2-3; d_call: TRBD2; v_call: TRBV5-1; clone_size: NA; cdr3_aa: CASSSTGTSGFF
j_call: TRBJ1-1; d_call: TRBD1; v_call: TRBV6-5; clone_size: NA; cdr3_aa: CASSSDRVRRHTEAFF
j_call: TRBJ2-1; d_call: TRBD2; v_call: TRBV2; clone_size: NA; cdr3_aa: CARNRAGGSYNEQFF
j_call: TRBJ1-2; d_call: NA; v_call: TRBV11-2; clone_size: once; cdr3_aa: CASSLDQGGYTF
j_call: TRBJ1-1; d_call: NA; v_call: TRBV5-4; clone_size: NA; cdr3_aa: CASSRPVTENTEAFF
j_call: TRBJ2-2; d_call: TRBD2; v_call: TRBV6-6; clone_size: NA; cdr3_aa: CASSPAGTGELFF
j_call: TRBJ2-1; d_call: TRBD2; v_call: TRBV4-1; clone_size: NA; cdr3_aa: CASSPLLAGENEQFF
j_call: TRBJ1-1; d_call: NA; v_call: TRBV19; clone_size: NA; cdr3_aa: CASSIDLARMNTEAFF
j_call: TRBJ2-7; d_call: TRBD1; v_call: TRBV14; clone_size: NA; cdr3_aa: CASSPTGTGIYEQYF
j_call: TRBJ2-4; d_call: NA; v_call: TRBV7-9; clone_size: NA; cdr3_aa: CASSFEEGDNIQYF
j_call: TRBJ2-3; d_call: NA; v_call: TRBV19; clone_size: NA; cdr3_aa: CASSIWPTDTQYF
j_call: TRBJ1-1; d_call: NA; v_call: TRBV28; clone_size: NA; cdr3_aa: CASSLFSKNTEAFF
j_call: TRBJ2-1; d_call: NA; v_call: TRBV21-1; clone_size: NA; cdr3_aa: CASSNLISGTVRNEQFF
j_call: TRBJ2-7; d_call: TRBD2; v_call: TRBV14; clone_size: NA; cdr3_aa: CASSPGTSGRFNEQYF
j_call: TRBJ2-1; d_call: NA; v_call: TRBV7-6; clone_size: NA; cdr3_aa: CASSLTTSPLRNEQFF
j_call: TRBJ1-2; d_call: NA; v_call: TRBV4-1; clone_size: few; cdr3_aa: CASGNRDGYTF
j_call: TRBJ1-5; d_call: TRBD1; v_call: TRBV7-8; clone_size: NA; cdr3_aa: CASSLLGTGDGNQPQHF
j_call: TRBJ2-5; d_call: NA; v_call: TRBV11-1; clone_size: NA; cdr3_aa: CASSLGASPMRETQYF
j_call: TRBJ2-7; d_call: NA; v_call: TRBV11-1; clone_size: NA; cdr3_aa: CASSFVTSGDEQYF
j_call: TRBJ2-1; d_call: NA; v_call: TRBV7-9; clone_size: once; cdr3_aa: CASSLGGSNEQFF
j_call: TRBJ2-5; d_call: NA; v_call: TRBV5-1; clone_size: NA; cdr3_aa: CASSLEGRGAVTQYF
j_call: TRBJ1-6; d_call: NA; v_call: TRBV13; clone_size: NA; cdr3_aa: CASSLAVGGQNSPLHF
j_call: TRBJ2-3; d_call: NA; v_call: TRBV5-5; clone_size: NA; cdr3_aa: CASSREEALTDTQYF
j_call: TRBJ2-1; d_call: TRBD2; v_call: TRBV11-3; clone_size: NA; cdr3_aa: CASSLGLAAYSSREFF
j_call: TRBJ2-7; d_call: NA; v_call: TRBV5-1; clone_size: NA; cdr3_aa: CASSLPQASSEQYF
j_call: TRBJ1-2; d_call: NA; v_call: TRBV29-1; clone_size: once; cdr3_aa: CSVEGGVFNYGYTF
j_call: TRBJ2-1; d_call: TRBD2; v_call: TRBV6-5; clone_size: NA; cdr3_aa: CASRTSGPYNEQFF
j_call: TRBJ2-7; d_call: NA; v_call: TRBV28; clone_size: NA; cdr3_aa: CASSTPGAEQYF
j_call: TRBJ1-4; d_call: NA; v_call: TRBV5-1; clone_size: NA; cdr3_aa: CASSRNRDNEKLFF
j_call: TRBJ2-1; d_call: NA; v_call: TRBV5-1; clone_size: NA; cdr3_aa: CASSLEQGNEQFF
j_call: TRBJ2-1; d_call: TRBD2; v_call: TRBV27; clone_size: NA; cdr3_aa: CASGRDEQFF
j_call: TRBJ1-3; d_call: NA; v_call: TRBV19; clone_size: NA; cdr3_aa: CASLEENAGNTIYF
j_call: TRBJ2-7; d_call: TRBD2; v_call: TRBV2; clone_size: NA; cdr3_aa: CASSEPTAKVAGAYEQYF